The following is a T cell receptor beta chain sequence with its context. The junction departs from germline at one end; a sequencing error may be responsible. Germline loops: CDR1 SNHLY, CDR2 FYNNEI. The CDR3 runs to 15 residues. In the authors' workflow: Reference gene primers were amplified, and this amplification served to estimate nucleated cell counts. Generated by immunoSEQ multiplex PCR, the TCRdb table keeps only in-frame clones and is missing some. The DNA gave D and trimming, while V, J and clone size come from that table. The sample has tens of thousands of clones; roughly 87% are singletons. The data were obtained in a study of blood T cell repertoires in COVID-19. As for the study in general: The origin of the acute and convalescent COVID-19 samples was the United States, Italy and Spain. The cDNA or gDNA used as material had been derived from T cells, B-cell-depleted T cells, or PBMCs.

Sequencing used peripheral blood. The rearrangement uses TRBV2 and TRBJ2-1; D is ambiguous. This sequence originates from a man at least 80 years old in a cohort sampled during active COVID-19. CDR3 residues: CASCDTTPYYNEQFF. DNA for the CDR3: TGTGCCAGCTGTGACACTACCCCTTACTACAATGAGCAGTTCTTC.